The clone carrying this T cell receptor beta chain was recorded only once. What it binds is unknown. These data are taken from a study of CD8 T cells in Susac syndrome. The study's findings and limits: The relatively small number of individuals in the TCR sequencing and HLA analysis was acknowledged by the study.

Peripheral blood CD8+ and CD4+ T cells were profiled by TCR beta sequencing. TEMRA cells were FACS-enriched and CD8+ and CD4+ T cells negatively isolated. The CDR3 has 16 residues. Trimming left V 6 bases short and J 5 bases short, with 26 bases between. The germline V gene has CDR1 DFQATT and CDR2 SNEGSKA (reference sequence). The RNA, 0.5 to 1 ug, was put through reverse transcription using random hexamers. By means of immunoSEQ multiplex PCR, TCR beta CDR3 spanning 54 Vbeta and 13 Jbeta underwent amplification. Each CDR3 protein gets one entry after TCRdb re-called the immunoSEQ multiplex PCR reads with MiXCR. The sample lists about 280,000 distinct CDR3 sequences; around 84% were seen once.

The sequence came from a human donor with multiple sclerosis. J is TRBJ2-7 and V is TRBV20-1, with D uncertain. The material sequenced was CD8+ T cells from PBMCs. The CDR3 coding sequence is TGCAGTGCCTCTATATTACGATCCGGGCCGGATGACGAGCAGTACTTC. Protein sequence: CSASILRSGPDDEQYF.